This note documents a single T cell receptor beta chain sequence. As yet, its antigen is unknown. Produced via immunoSEQ multiplex PCR; TCRdb's table is partial and in-frame only. Among some 58,000 clones, more than 75% were seen once, and the ten largest hold roughly 5.4%. The source of the sample is a study of PD-1 blockade in classical Hodgkin lymphoma. Looking at the study overall: Nivolumab was given intravenously to patients at 3 mg/kg every 2 weeks.

Study results and caveats: Newly diagnosed patients and complete responders had comparable diversity at baseline. Reported findings placed baseline TCR diversity lower in newly diagnosed patients (compared with healthy donors).

Every patient was affected by relapse after autologous stem cell transplantation, while exposure to brentuximab vedotin was not uniform. Sequencing used peripheral blood mononuclear cells (PBMCs), obtained before the second cycle of nivolumab. This clonotype was obtained from a human donor with classical Hodgkin lymphoma.

The CDR3 loop is CASSLYRGRIDEQYF. For the CDR3, the DNA is TGTGCCAGCAGCCTCTACAGGGGGCGGATAGACGAGCAGTACTTC. The V gene is TRBV11-2, the J gene TRBJ2-7; TRBD1 agrees at 9 bases. In germline, CDR1 is SGHAT, CDR2 FQNNGV. The CDR3 is made up of 15 amino acids. Germline trimming cut 5 bases from V and 5 bases from J; bases unmatched to any gene: 10.